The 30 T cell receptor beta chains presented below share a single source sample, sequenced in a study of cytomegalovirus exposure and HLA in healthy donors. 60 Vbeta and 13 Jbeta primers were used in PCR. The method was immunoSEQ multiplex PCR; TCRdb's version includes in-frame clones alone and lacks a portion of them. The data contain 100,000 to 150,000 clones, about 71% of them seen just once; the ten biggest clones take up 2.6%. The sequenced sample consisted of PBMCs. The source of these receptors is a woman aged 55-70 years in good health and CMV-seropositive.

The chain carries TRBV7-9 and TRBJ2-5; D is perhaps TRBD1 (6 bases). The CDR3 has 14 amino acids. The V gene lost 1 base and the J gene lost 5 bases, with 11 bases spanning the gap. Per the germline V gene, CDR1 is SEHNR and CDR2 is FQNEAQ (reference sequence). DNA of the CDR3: TGTGCCAGCAGCTTAGAAGACAGGCAGGAGACCCAGTACTTC. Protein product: CASSLEDRQETQYF. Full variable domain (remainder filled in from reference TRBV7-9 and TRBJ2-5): DTGVSQNPRHKITKRGQNVTFRCDPISEHNRLYWYRQTLGQGPEFLTYFQNEAQLEKSRLLSDRFSAERPKGSFSTLEIQRTEQGDSAMYLCASSLEDRQETQYFGPGTRLLVL.

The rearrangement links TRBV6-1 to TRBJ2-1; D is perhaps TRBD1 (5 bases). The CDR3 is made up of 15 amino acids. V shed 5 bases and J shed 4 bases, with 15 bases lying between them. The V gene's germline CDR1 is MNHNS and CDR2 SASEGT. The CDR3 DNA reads TGTGCCAGCAGTAGAGACAGTTATGTATACAATGAGCAGTTCTTC. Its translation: CASSRDSYVYNEQFF.

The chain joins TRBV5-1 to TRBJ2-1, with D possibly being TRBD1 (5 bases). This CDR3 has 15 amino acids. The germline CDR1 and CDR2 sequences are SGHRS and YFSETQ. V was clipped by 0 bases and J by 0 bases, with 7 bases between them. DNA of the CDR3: TGCGCCAGCAGCTTGGGAGACAGCTCCTACAATGAGCAGTTCTTC. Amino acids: CASSLGDSSYNEQFF.

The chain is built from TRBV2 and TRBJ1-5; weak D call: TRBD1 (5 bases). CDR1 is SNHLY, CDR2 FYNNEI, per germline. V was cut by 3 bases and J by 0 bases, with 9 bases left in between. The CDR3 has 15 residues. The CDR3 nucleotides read TGTGCCAGCAGTGACGACAGACATAGCAATCAGCCCCAGCATTTT. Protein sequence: CASSDDRHSNQPQHF.

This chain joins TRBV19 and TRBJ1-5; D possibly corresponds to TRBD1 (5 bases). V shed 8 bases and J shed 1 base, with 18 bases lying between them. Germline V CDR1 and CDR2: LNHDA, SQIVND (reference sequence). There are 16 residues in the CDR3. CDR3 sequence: CASLYSPHRSNQPQHF. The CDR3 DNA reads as TGTGCCAGTCTCTATAGCCCCCACAGGAGCAATCAGCCCCAGCATTTT.

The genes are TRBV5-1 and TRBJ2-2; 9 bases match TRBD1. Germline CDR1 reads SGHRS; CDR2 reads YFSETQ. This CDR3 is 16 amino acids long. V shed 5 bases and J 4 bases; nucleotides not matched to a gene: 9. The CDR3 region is CASSSRPDRGTGELFF. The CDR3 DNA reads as TGCGCCAGCAGTTCGCGACCGGACAGGGGCACCGGGGAGCTGTTTTTT. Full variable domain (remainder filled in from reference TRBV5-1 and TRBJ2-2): KAGVTQTPRYLIKTRGQQVTLSCSPISGHRSVSWYQQTPGQGLQFLFEYFSETQRNKGNFPGRFSGRQFSNSRSEMNVSTLELGDSALYLCASSSRPDRGTGELFFGEGSRLTVL.

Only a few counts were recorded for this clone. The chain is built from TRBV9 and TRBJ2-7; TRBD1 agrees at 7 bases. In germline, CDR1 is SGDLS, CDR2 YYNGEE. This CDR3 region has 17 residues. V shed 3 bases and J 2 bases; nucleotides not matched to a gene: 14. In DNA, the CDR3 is TGTGCCAGCAGCGGATCAACAGGGGACCCGGGGACCTACGAGCAGTACTTC. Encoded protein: CASSGSTGDPGTYEQYF.

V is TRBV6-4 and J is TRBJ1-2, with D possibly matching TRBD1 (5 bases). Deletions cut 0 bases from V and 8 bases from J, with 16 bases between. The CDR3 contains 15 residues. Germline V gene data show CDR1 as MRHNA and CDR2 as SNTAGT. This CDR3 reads CASSDSKFGAGGYTF. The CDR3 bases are TGTGCCAGCAGTGACTCGAAGTTCGGGGCGGGGGGCTACACCTTC.

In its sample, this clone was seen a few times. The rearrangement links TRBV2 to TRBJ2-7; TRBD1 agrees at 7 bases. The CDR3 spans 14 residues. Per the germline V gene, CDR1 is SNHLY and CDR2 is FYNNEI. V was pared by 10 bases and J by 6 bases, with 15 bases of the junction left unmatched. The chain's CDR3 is CATIRDSLTGEQYF. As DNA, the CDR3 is TGTGCCACCATCCGGGACAGTTTAACGGGCGAGCAGTACTTC.

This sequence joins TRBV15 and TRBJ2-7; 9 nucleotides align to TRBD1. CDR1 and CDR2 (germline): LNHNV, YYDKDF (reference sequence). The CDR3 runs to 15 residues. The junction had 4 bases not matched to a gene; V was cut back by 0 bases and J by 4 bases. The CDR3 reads CATSRDGQGKYEQYF. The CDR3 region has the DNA TGTGCCACCAGCAGAGACGGACAGGGGAAGTACGAGCAGTACTTC.

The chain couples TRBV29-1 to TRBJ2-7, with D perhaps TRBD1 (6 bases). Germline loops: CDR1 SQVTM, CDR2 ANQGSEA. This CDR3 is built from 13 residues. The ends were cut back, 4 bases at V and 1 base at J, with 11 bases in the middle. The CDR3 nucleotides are TGCAGCGTTGGGACAGACCAATCCTACGAGCAGTACTTC. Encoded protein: CSVGTDQSYEQYF.

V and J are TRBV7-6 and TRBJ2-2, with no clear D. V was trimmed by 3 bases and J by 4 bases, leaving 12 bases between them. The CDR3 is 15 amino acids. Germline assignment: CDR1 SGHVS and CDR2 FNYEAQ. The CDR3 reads CASSFSALGTGELFF. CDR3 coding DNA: TGTGCCAGCAGCTTTAGTGCCCTCGGCACCGGGGAGCTGTTTTTT.

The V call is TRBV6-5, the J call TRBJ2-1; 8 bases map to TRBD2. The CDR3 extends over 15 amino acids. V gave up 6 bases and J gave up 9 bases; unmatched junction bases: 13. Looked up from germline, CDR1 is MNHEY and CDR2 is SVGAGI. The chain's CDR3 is CASRPDWAGGSEQFF. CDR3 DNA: TGTGCCAGCAGACCCGACTGGGCGGGGGGTTCTGAGCAGTTCTTC.

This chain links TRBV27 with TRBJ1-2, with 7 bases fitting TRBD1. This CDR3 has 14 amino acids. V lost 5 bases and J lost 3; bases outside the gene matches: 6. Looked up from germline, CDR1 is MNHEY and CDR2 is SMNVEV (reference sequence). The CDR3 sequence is CASSPQQGYYGYTF. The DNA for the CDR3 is TGTGCCAGCAGTCCCCAACAGGGGTACTATGGCTACACCTTC.

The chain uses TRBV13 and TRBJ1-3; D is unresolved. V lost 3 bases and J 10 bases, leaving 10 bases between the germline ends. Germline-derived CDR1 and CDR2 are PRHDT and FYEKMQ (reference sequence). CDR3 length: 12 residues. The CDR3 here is CASSLGSRTIYF. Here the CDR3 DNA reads TGTGCCAGCAGCTTGGGGAGTCGTACCATATATTTT.

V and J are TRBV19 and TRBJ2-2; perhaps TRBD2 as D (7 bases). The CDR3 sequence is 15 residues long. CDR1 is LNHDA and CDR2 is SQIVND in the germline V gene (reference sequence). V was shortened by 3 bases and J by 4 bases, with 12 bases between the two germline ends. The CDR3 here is CASSIRGGGTGELFF. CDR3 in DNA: TGTGCCAGTAGTATTCGGGGAGGGGGCACCGGGGAGCTGTTTTTT.

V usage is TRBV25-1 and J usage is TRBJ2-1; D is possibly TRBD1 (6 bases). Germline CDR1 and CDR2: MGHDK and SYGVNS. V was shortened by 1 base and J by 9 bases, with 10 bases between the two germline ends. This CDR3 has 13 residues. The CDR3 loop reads CASSEFVRGEQFF. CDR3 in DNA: TGTGCCAGCAGTGAATTTGTCAGGGGTGAGCAGTTCTTC.

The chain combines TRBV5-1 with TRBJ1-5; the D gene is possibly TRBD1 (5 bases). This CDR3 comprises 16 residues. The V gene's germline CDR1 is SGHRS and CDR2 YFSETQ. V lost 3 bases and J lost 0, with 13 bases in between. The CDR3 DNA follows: TGCGCCAGCAGCTCGGGGTGGGGGGATAGCAATCAGCCCCAGCATTTT. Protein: CASSSGWGDSNQPQHF.

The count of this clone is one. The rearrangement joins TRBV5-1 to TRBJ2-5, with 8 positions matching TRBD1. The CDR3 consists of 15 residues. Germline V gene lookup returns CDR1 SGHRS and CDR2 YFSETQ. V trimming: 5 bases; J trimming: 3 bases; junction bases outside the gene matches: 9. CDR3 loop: CASRDRTGKEETQYF. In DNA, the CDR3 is TGCGCCAGCAGGGACCGGACAGGGAAAGAAGAGACCCAGTACTTC.

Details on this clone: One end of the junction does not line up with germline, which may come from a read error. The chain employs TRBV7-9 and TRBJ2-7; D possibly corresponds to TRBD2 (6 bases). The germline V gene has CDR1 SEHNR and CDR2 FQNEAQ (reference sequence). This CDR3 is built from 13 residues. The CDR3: CSSSTGSPYEQYF. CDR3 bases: TGTTCCAGCAGCACCGGGAGTCCCTACGAGCAGTACTTC.

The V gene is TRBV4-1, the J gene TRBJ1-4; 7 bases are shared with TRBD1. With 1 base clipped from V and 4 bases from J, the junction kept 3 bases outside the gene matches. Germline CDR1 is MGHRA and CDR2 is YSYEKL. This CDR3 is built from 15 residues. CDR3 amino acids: CASSQATGVNEKLFF. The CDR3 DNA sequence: TGCGCCAGCAGCCAAGCCACAGGGGTTAATGAAAAACTGTTTTTT.

The CDR3 loop reads CASSVPTGREQYF. CDR3 coding DNA: TGTGCCAGCAGTGTCCCGACAGGGCGGGAGCAGTACTTC. The genes are TRBV6-5 and TRBJ2-7; 7 bases line up with TRBD1. Germline trimming cut 5 bases from V and 7 bases from J; bases unmatched to any gene: 8. This CDR3 is built from 13 residues. CDR1 is MNHEY and CDR2 is SVGAGI in the germline V gene.

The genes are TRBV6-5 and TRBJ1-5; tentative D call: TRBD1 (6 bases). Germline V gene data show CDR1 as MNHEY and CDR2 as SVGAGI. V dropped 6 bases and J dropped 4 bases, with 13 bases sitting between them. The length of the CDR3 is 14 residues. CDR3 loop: CASSRNRVNQPQHF. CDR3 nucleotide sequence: TGTGCCAGCAGCCGAAACAGGGTAAATCAGCCCCAGCATTTT.

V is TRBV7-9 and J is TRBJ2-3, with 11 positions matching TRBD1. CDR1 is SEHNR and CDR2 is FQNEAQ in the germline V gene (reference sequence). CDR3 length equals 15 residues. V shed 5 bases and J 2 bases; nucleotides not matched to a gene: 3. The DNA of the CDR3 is TGTGCCAGCAGCCGGGGACAGGGGGTCACAGATACGCAGTATTTT. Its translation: CASSRGQGVTDTQYF.

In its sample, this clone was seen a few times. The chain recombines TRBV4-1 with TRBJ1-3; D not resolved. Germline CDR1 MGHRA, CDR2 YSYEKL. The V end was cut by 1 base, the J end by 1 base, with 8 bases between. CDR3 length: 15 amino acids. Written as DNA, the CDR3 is TGCGCCAGCAGCCAAGGATCAGTGTCTGGAAACACCATATATTTT. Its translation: CASSQGSVSGNTIYF.

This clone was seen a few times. CDR3 amino acids: CATSWGGFSGANVLTF. The CDR3 DNA sequence: TGTGCCACCTCGTGGGGGGGCTTCTCTGGGGCCAACGTCCTGACTTTC. The chain joins TRBV5-8 to TRBJ2-6; maybe TRBD2 (7 bases). Germline CDR1 and CDR2: SGHTS and YDEGEE. Deletions cut 9 bases from V and 0 bases from J, with 16 bases between. CDR3 size: 16 residues.

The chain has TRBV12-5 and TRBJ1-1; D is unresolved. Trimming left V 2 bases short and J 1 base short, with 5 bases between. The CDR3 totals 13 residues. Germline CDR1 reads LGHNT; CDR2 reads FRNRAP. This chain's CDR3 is CASGLRENTEAFF. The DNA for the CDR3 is TGTGCTAGTGGTTTGAGAGAGAACACTGAAGCTTTCTTT.

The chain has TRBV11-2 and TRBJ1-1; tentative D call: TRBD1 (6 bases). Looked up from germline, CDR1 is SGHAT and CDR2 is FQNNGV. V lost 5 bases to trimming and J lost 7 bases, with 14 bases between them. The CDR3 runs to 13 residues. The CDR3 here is CASSRGAGDEAFF. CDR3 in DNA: TGTGCCAGCAGCCGAGGCGCAGGGGATGAAGCTTTCTTT.

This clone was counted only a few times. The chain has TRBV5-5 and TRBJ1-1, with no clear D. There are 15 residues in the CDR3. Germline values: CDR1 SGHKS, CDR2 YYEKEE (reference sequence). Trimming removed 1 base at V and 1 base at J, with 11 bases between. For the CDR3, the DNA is TGTGCCAGCAGCTTGAGAGGGATTGAGAACACTGAAGCTTTCTTT. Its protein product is CASSLRGIENTEAFF.

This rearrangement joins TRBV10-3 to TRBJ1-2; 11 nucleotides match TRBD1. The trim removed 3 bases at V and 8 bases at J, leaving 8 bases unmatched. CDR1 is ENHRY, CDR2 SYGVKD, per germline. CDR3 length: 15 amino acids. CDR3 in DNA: TGTGCCATCAGTGACCCAAGGGGACAGGGGGACGGCTACACCTTC. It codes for CAISDPRGQGDGYTF.